This T cell receptor (beta chain) was recovered during a study of blood T cell repertoires in COVID-19. Study processing details: How many nucleated cells were present was estimated from reference gene primer amplification. The repertoire was sequenced with immunoSEQ multiplex PCR; TCRdb's copy has only in-frame clones and lacks some. V and J calls and clone size come straight from that table; D and trimming were deduced from the DNA. Seen here are 150,000 to 160,000 clones, about 89% observed once, and the top ten hold around 0.55%. This receptor was taken from a man aged 45-65 years with acute or convalescent COVID-19. Input material: peripheral blood.

CDR3 sequence (DNA): TGTGCCAGTAGTCCAAGCGGCAGGGGCCGAGGAGATGAGCAGTTCTTC. The encoded protein is CASSPSGRGRGDEQFF. The rearrangement uses TRBV19 and TRBJ2-1, with D possibly TRBD1 on 6 matching bases. Trimming removed 5 bases at V and 8 bases at J, with 22 bases between. The germline gives CDR1 LNHDA, CDR2 SQIVND (reference sequence). This CDR3 has 16 amino acids.